The clone carrying this T cell receptor beta chain has a single count. Its antigen is still unknown. CD45RO-negative, CCR7-selected cells formed the naive CD8 fraction, which excluded terminally differentiated effector memory CD45RA+ cells. The assay was immunoSEQ multiplex PCR, and TCRdb's table has in-frame clones only and misses some. The table lists 1.5 million to 2.5 million clones, about 95% of them singletons. These data originate in a study of shared clonotypes between healthy human individuals. Study summary: Researchers drew samples from a couple of women and a few men aged 18 to 49. There were three CD4 naive, three CD4 memory, two CD8 naive and one CD8 memory plates per donor. Study-wide findings and caveats: Clonotypes which were not shared had lower generation probabilities than clonotypes that all four donors shared. Naive subsets generally had larger estimated richness than memory subsets.

This CDR3 spans 15 amino acids. V lost 0 bases and J 5 bases, leaving 14 bases between the germline ends. The germline V gene has CDR1 SGDLS and CDR2 YYNGEE. The source of this sequence is a man between 18 and 29 years old in good health. The material sequenced was naive CD8+ T cells sorted from blood. This rearrangement joins TRBV9 to TRBJ2-5; either TRBD1 or TRBD2 may supply D (5 bases each). The DNA for the CDR3 is TGTGCCAGCAGCGTAGATTGGGGGACCTGGGAGACCCAGTACTTC. It yields the protein CASSVDWGTWETQYF.